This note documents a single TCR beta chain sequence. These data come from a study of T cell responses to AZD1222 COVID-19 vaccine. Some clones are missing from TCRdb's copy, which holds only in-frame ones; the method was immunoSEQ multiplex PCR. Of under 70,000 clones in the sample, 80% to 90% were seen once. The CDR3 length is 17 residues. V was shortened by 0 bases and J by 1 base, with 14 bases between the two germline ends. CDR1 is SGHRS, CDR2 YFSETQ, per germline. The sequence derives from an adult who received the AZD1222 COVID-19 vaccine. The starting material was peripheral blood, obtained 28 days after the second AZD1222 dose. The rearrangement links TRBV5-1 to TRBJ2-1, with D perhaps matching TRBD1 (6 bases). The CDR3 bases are TGCGCCAGCAGCTTGGGCCTCCAGGGGTGGTCCTACAATGAGCAGTTCTTC. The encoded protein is CASSLGLQGWSYNEQFF.